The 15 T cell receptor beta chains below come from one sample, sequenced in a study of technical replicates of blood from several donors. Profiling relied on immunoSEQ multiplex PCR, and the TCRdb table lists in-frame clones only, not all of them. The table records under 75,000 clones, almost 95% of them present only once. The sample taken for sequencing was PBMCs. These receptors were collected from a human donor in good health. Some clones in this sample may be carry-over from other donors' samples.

CDR3 region: CASSLFWPSYEQYF. The CDR3 DNA reads TGTGCCAGCAGCTTGTTTTGGCCGTCCTACGAGCAGTACTTC. J is TRBJ2-7 and V is TRBV7-9; D gene ambiguous. V lost 3 bases and J 1 base, leaving 10 bases between the germline ends. Germline V CDR1 and CDR2: SEHNR, FQNEAQ (reference sequence). The CDR3 runs 14 residues.

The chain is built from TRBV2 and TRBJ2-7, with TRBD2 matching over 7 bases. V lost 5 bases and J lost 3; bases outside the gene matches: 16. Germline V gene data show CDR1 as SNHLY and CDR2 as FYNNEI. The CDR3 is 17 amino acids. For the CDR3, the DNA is TGTGCCAGCAGTCCCTCCGCTTATGTTGCGGGGGACTACGAGCAGTACTTC. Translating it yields CASSPSAYVAGDYEQYF.

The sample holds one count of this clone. The DNA of the CDR3 is TGTGCCAGCAGTGAGATGGCGGGGGAAAGCACAGATACGCAGTATTTT. Amino acids: CASSEMAGESTDTQYF. The chain has TRBV6-4 and TRBJ2-3; 7 positions agree with TRBD2. CDR3 length: 16 amino acids. The trim removed 3 bases at V and 0 bases at J, leaving 6 bases unmatched. Germline lookup yields CDR1 MRHNA and CDR2 SNTAGT.

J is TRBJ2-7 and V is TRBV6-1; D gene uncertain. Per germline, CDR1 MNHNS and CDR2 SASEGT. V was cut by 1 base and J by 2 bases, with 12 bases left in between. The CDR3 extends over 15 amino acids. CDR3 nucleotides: TGTGCCAGCAGTGAAGGGGCAGGATGGACCTACGAGCAGTACTTC. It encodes CASSEGAGWTYEQYF.

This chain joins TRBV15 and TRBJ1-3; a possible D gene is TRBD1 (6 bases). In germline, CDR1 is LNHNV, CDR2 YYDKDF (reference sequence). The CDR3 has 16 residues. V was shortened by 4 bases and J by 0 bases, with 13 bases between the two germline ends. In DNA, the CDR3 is TGTGCCACCAGCACCGGGACACTTGCCTCTGGAAACACCATATATTTT. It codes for CATSTGTLASGNTIYF.

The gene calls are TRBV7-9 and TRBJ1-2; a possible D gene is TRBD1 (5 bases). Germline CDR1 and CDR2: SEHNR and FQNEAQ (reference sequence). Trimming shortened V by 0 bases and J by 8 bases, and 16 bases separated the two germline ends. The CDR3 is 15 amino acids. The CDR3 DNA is TGTGCCAGCAGCTTAGCGCGAGTAGGGGAAGGAGGCTACACCTTC. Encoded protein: CASSLARVGEGGYTF.

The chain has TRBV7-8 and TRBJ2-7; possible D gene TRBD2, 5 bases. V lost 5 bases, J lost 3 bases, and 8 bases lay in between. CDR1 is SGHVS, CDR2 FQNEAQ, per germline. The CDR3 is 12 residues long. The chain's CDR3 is CASSRRDYEQYF. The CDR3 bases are TGTGCCAGCAGCCGCCGGGACTACGAGCAGTACTTC.

The CDR3 sequence: CSVEKAGTSGTQYF. CDR3 coding DNA: TGCAGCGTTGAAAAGGCGGGGACCAGCGGGACGCAGTATTTT. The chain combines TRBV29-1 with TRBJ2-3; a weak D match, TRBD2 (6 bases). This CDR3 is built from 14 residues. Germline CDR1 and CDR2: SQVTM and ANQGSEA. V was clipped by 2 bases and J by 9 bases, with 18 bases between them.

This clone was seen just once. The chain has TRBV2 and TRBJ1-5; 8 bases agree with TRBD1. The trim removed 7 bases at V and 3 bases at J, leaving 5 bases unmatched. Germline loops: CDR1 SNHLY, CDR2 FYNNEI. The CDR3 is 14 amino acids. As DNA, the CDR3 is TGTGCCAGCACCCCGGACAGGGTCAATCAGCCCCAGCATTTT. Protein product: CASTPDRVNQPQHF.

The CDR3 spells CASGLGGEGNEQFF. For the CDR3, the DNA is TGTGCTAGTGGTCTCGGGGGGGAAGGCAATGAGCAGTTCTTC. The V and J genes are TRBV12-5 and TRBJ2-1; 8 bases align to TRBD2. CDR1 is LGHNT and CDR2 is FRNRAP in the germline V gene. V trimming: 5 bases; J trimming: 6 bases; junction bases outside the gene matches: 6. CDR3 length: 14 residues.

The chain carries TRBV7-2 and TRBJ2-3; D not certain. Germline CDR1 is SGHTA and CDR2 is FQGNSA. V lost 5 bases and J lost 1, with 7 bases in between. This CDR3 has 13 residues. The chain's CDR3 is CASSAKRTDTQYF. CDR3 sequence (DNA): TGTGCCAGCAGCGCGAAGCGCACAGATACGCAGTATTTT. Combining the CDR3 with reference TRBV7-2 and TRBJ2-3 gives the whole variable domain GAGVSQSPSNKVTEKGKDVELRCDPISGHTALYWYRQSLGQGLEFLIYFQGNSAPDKSGLPSDRFSAERTGGSVSTLTIQRTQQEDSAVYLCASSAKRTDTQYFGPGTRLTVL.

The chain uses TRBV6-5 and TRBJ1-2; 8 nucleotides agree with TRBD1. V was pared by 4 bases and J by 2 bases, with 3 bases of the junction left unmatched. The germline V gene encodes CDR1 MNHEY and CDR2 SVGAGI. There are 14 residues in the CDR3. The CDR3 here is CASSSRDRNYGYTF. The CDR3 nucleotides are TGTGCCAGCAGTTCCAGGGACAGGAACTATGGCTACACCTTC.

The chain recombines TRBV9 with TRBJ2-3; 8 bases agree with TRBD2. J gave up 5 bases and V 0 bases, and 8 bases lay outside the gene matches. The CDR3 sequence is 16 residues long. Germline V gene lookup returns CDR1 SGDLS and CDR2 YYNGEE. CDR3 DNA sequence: TGTGCCAGCAGCGTAGTGCCAGCGGGAGTTGAAGATACGCAGTATTTT. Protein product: CASSVVPAGVEDTQYF.

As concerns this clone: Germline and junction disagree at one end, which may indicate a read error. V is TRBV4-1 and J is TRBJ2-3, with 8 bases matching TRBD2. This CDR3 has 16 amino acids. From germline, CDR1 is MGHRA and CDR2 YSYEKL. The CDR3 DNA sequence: TGCGCCAGCAGCCAAGCGGATGGTAGCGGGGTACCTAATCGACATTTT. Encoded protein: CASSQADGSGVPNRHF.

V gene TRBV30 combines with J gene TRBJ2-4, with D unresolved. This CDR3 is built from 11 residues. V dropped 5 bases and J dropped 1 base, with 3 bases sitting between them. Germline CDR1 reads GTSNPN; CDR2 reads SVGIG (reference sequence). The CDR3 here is CAWSAKNIQYF. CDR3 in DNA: TGTGCCTGGTCTGCCAAAAACATTCAGTACTTC.